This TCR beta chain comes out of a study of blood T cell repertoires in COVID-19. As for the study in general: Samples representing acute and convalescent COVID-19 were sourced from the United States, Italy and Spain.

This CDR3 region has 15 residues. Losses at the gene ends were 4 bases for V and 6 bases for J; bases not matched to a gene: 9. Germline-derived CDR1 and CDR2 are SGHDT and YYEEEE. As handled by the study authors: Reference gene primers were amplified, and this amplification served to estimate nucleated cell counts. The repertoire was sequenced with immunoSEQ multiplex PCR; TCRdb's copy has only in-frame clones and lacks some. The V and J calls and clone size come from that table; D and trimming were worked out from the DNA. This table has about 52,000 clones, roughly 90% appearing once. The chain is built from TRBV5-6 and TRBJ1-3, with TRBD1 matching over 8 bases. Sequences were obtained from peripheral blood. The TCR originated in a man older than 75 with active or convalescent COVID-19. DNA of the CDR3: TGTGCCAGCAGCAGGACAGGGTGGGGTTCAAACACCATATATTTT. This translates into CASSRTGWGSNTIYF.